The 23 T cell receptor beta chains presented below share a single source sample, sequenced in a study of beta chain features in type 1 diabetes. These TCRs are of unknown antigen specificity. Investigators reverse transcribed all isolated RNA, so they sequenced expressed TCRB transcripts. TCRdb keeps only in-frame clones here, not all; method: immunoSEQ multiplex PCR. The repertoire includes hundreds of thousands of clones, 14% to 15% of them detected once, and 0.015% to 0.017% sits in the top ten. Study-wide points: Across all four CD4+ subsets, people with type 1 diabetes showed modestly shorter TCRB CDR3s.

Input material: naive CD4+ T cells from blood. These receptors originate from a young man with type 1 diabetes.

The genes are TRBV29-1 and TRBJ1-3; unclear D gene. V was trimmed by 4 bases and J by 1 base, leaving 17 bases between them. The length of the CDR3 is 16 residues. CDR1 is SQVTM and CDR2 is ANQGSEA in the germline V gene. CDR3 amino acids: CSVGSGGVRSGNTIYF. In DNA, the CDR3 is TGCAGCGTTGGTTCAGGCGGGGTCCGATCTGGAAACACCATATATTTT.

The rearrangement joins TRBV7-2 to TRBJ2-4, with TRBD2 identical over 7 bases. Germline CDR1 and CDR2: SGHTA and FQGNSA. The CDR3 length is 15 residues. V lost 5 bases and J lost 5; bases outside the gene matches: 9. CDR3 protein: CASSARLAGQNIQYF. The CDR3, as DNA: TGTGCCAGCAGCGCCCGACTAGCTGGGCAAAACATTCAGTACTTC.

The rearrangement joins TRBV18 to TRBJ2-7; D is possibly TRBD2 (5 bases). The CDR3 consists of 12 residues. V was pared by 2 bases and J by 4 bases, with 6 bases between. From germline, CDR1 is KGHSH and CDR2 LQKENI. The CDR3 DNA follows: TGTGCCAGCTCACCAAGAGGGTACGAGCAGTACTTC. Encoded protein: CASSPRGYEQYF.

This clone has more than one count but fewer than ten. The chain carries TRBV7-2 and TRBJ2-3, with 12 nucleotides matching TRBD2. This CDR3 has 16 amino acids. V was pared by 5 bases and J by 3 bases, with 6 bases of the junction left unmatched. Germline V gene lookup returns CDR1 SGHTA and CDR2 FQGNSA. Here the CDR3 reads CASSLRTSGATDTQYF. CDR3 bases: TGTGCCAGCAGCCTAAGGACTAGCGGGGCGACAGATACGCAGTATTTT. The full variable domain, with the rest looked up from reference TRBV7-2 and TRBJ2-3, is GAGVSQSPSNKVTEKGKDVELRCDPISGHTALYWYRQSLGQGLEFLIYFQGNSAPDKSGLPSDRFSAERTGGSVSTLTIQRTQQEDSAVYLCASSLRTSGATDTQYFGPGTRLTVL.

This clone was observed a few times. V and J are TRBV29-1 and TRBJ2-5; D ambiguous. The V end was cut by 2 bases, the J end by 0 bases, with 4 bases between. The CDR3 runs to 12 residues. Germline CDR1 and CDR2: SQVTM and ANQGSEA. The CDR3 region is CSVEQNQETQYF. CDR3 nucleotide sequence: TGCAGCGTTGAACAGAACCAAGAGACCCAGTACTTC.

The chain employs TRBV7-6 and TRBJ2-7; D gene unclear. V gave up 5 bases and J gave up 6 bases, with 14 bases separating them. CDR1 and CDR2 from the germline V gene are SGHVS and FNYEAQ. This CDR3 is 13 amino acids long. The CDR3 DNA is TGTGCCAGCAGCGTAGGCAACCGCGTCGAGCAGTACTTC. This gives the protein CASSVGNRVEQYF.

This clone was recorded a few times. This chain links TRBV15 with TRBJ2-7; possibly TRBD2 for D (6 bases). The ends were cut back, 2 bases at V and 7 bases at J, with 9 bases in the middle. CDR3 length: 12 residues. Germline CDR1 reads LNHNV; CDR2 reads YYDKDF (reference sequence). CDR3 amino acids: CATSRTAGEQYF. CDR3 DNA: TGTGCCACCAGCAGAACCGCGGGGGAGCAGTACTTC.

The J gene is TRBJ1-4, the V gene TRBV5-4, with D hard to call. V was shortened by 0 bases and J by 7 bases, with 16 bases between the two germline ends. This CDR3 contains 16 residues. CDR1 and CDR2 (germline): SGHNT, YYREEE (reference sequence). The CDR3 region has the DNA TGTGCCAGCAGCTTGGTTTCCCCCGGCTCGGGTGAAAAACTGTTTTTT. This translates into CASSLVSPGSGEKLFF.

This clone has a handful of counts. The chain combines TRBV5-4 with TRBJ2-6; D uncertain. V gave up 4 bases and J gave up 2 bases, with 13 bases separating them. Germline CDR1 reads SGHNT; CDR2 reads YYREEE (reference sequence). The CDR3 spans 16 residues. CDR3 sequence reads: CASSLRLQPGANVLTF. The CDR3 DNA follows: TGTGCCAGCAGCCTTCGGCTACAGCCTGGGGCCAACGTCCTGACTTTC. The full variable domain, rest sourced from reference TRBV5-4 and TRBJ2-6, is ETGVTQSPTHLIKTRGQQVTLRCSSQSGHNTVSWYQQALGQGPQFIFQYYREEENGRGNFPPRFSGLQFPNYSSELNVNALELDDSALYLCASSLRLQPGANVLTFGAGSRLTVL.

The CDR3 DNA follows: TGTACTAGCGGGATGGGCACTTCGCCGTCCGGTGGCTACACCTTC. This codes for CTSGMGTSPSGGYTF. The rearrangement links TRBV9 to TRBJ1-2, with D uncertain. This CDR3 contains 15 residues. The germline V gene has CDR1 SGDLS and CDR2 YYNGEE.

V and J are TRBV19 and TRBJ1-5, with D perhaps TRBD1 (6 bases). The germline V gene has CDR1 LNHDA and CDR2 SQIVND (reference sequence). V was cut by 0 bases and J by 5 bases, with 11 bases left in between. The CDR3 has 15 amino acids. CDR3 in amino acids: CASSIDRGTHQPQHF. CDR3 nucleotide sequence: TGTGCCAGTAGTATAGACAGGGGTACTCATCAGCCCCAGCATTTT.

This clone has a handful of counts. The chain carries TRBV27 and TRBJ2-7; maybe TRBD2 (7 bases). This CDR3 spans 15 amino acids. Trimming removed 6 bases at V and 3 bases at J, with 18 bases between. Germline lookup yields CDR1 MNHEY and CDR2 SMNVEV (reference sequence). CDR3 sequence reads: CASSQLGGGNYEQYF. Here the CDR3 DNA reads TGTGCCAGCAGCCAACTGGGGGGGGGCAACTACGAGCAGTACTTC.

The chain joins TRBV7-9 to TRBJ1-2; perhaps TRBD1 as D (6 bases). In germline, CDR1 is SEHNR, CDR2 FQNEAQ (reference sequence). Trimming stripped 2 bases from V and 12 bases from J, with 16 bases between. The CDR3 loop spans 13 amino acids. The CDR3 bases are TGTGCCAGCAGCTTATCAAGTACAGGGCCTGACACCTTC. Translated, it gives CASSLSSTGPDTF.

This chain joins TRBV29-1 and TRBJ2-5; 9 bases fit TRBD1. Losses at the gene ends were 6 bases for V and 1 base for J; bases not matched to a gene: 15. Germline V gives CDR1 SQVTM, CDR2 ANQGSEA. The CDR3 spans 17 residues. The CDR3 sequence is CSVRVLDRGNVQETQYF. In DNA form, the CDR3 reads TGCAGCGTCCGAGTCCTCGACAGGGGGAATGTCCAAGAGACCCAGTACTTC.

This clone came up a few times. This chain connects TRBV27 to TRBJ1-2; 7 bases map to TRBD1. Trimming cost V 1 base and J 4 bases; bases outside gene matches: 12. Germline assignment: CDR1 MNHEY and CDR2 SMNVEV (reference sequence). The CDR3 is made up of 17 amino acids. CDR3 in amino acids: CASSLWARQGRSYGYTF. The CDR3 DNA sequence: TGTGCCAGCAGTTTATGGGCTAGACAGGGTCGAAGCTATGGCTACACCTTC.

The gene calls are TRBV10-2 and TRBJ2-3; D unresolved. The germline CDR1 and CDR2 sequences are WSHSY and SAAADI. V was pared by 2 bases and J by 2 bases, with 11 bases between. The CDR3 runs 15 residues. CDR3: CASSETGFNTDTQYF. CDR3 sequence (DNA): TGCGCCAGCAGTGAGACGGGTTTTAACACAGATACGCAGTATTTT.

This clone was observed a handful of times. CDR3 protein: CASSYRTGRETQYF. Here the CDR3 DNA reads TGTGCCAGCAGCTATAGGACAGGGCGGGAGACCCAGTACTTC. This rearrangement joins TRBV5-6 to TRBJ2-5; 8 positions match TRBD1. The CDR3 contains 14 residues. The V gene's germline CDR1 is SGHDT and CDR2 YYEEEE. V shed 3 bases, J shed 5 bases, and the junction held 6 bases outside the gene matches. Looking up the rest from reference TRBV5-6 and TRBJ2-5 gives the full variable domain: DAGVTQSPTHLIKTRGQQVTLRCSPKSGHDTVSWYQQALGQGPQFIFQYYEEEERQRGNFPDRFSGHQFPNYSSELNVNALLLGDSALYLCASSYRTGRETQYFGPGTRLLVL.

The rearrangement links TRBV6-5 to TRBJ2-7, with TRBD1 identical over 7 bases. V was pared by 5 bases and J by 5 bases, with 6 bases of the junction left unmatched. The germline CDR1 and CDR2 sequences are MNHEY and SVGAGI. The length of the CDR3 is 13 residues. The CDR3 DNA reads as TGTGCCAGCAGTGGACAGGTTATCAACGAGCAGTACTTC. This encodes CASSGQVINEQYF.

As to this clone: This sample includes further DNA sequences coding for the same CDR3. The rearrangement joins TRBV27 to TRBJ1-1; no definite D call. Per the germline V gene, CDR1 is MNHEY and CDR2 is SMNVEV (reference sequence). The CDR3 extends over 13 amino acids. V shed 4 bases and J shed 4 bases, with 10 bases lying between them. CDR3: CASSSPVATEAFF. In DNA, the CDR3 is TGTGCCAGCAGTTCCCCCGTGGCCACTGAAGCTTTCTTT.

This clone appeared a few times. The chain's CDR3 is CSGVSYRSSYNEQFF. The CDR3 DNA sequence: TGCAGCGGCGTTAGTTACCGTAGCTCCTACAATGAGCAGTTCTTC. The chain couples TRBV29-1 to TRBJ2-1; D gene ambiguous. Between the trimmed V and J ends, which lost 7 bases and 0 bases, there was a span of 16 bases. This CDR3 contains 15 residues. CDR1 and CDR2 from the germline V gene are SQVTM and ANQGSEA.

The chain couples TRBV25-1 to TRBJ1-1, with 9 positions matching TRBD1. Germline CDR1 and CDR2: MGHDK and SYGVNS. V was pared by 2 bases and J by 5 bases, with 6 bases of the junction left unmatched. This CDR3 contains 15 residues. As DNA, the CDR3 is TGTGCCAGCAGTGAAAGGACAGGGGTCGGAACTGAAGCTTTCTTT. Protein product: CASSERTGVGTEAFF.

This rearrangement joins TRBV10-3 to TRBJ1-5, with D tentatively TRBD1 (5 bases). V was shortened by 5 bases and J by 6 bases, with 20 bases between the two germline ends. CDR1 and CDR2 (germline): ENHRY, SYGVKD. CDR3 length: 16 residues. In DNA form, the CDR3 reads TGTGCCATCAGTAGTCGGGGCAGGGAGGGTACTCAGCCCCAGCATTTT. Translation: CAISSRGREGTQPQHF.

The CDR3 sequence is CASSPRDRTYYGYTF. As DNA, the CDR3 is TGTGCCAGCTCACCAAGGGACAGGACTTACTATGGCTACACCTTC. The gene calls are TRBV18 and TRBJ1-2, with 8 nucleotides matching TRBD1. V trimming: 2 bases; J trimming: 3 bases; junction bases outside the gene matches: 5. Germline V gene data show CDR1 as KGHSH and CDR2 as LQKENI. This CDR3 comprises 15 residues. Complete variable domain (other parts from reference TRBV18 and TRBJ1-2): NAGVMQNPRHLVRRRGQEARLRCSPMKGHSHVYWYRQLPEEGLKFMVYLQKENIIDESGMPKERFSAEFPKEGPSILRIQQVVRGDSAAYFCASSPRDRTYYGYTFGSGTRLTVV.